This is a list of T cell receptor beta chains from one sample in a study of T-cell reconstitution after alpha-beta-depleted transplantation in children. TCRdb called the PCR reads again in MiXCR, with one record for every CDR3 protein. The sample carries around 250,000 distinct CDR3 sequences, almost 10% recorded once. The sequenced sample was PBMCs from the stem cell graft donor, obtained from the stem cell graft. All receptors come from a human donor who donated a stem cell graft to a child with SCID. Both conserved end residues are part of each CDR3. Only part of the rows carry a size: once, few, many, or a class if the clone is expanded.

v_call | clone_size | cdr3_aa
TRBV5-6 | . | CASSLDVGIGGGYTF
TRBV7-3 | . | CASSFSRLQETQYF
TRBV29-1 | . | CSAALAVTHNEQFF
TRBV5-1 | few | CASSLRTGTYGYTF
TRBV5-5 | . | CASSTGSLCWELFF
TRBV5-1 | . | CASSTPGTQETQYF
TRBV7-9 | . | CASSRMRGPGTDTQYF
TRBV9 | few | CASRLPGVQETQYF
TRBV27 | . | CASRVGGEQYF
TRBV10-3 | . | CAISEWPGNDGYTF
TRBV20-1 | . | CSTQGAAQGLFYGYTF
TRBV11-2 | . | CASAGPNTGELFF
TRBV11-1 | . | CASSLDGGRFTDTQYF
TRBV20-1 | . | CSATGPTLFYEQYF
TRBV6-1 | . | CASTRGGPYEQFF
TRBV21-1 | . | CASSKGAGGHNEQFF
TRBV14 | few | CASSPTSGGGETQYF
TRBV27 | . | CASGRGAAYEQYF
TRBV5-1 | many | CASSPTGGNEQFF
TRBV5-1 | . | CASSWGEKLFF